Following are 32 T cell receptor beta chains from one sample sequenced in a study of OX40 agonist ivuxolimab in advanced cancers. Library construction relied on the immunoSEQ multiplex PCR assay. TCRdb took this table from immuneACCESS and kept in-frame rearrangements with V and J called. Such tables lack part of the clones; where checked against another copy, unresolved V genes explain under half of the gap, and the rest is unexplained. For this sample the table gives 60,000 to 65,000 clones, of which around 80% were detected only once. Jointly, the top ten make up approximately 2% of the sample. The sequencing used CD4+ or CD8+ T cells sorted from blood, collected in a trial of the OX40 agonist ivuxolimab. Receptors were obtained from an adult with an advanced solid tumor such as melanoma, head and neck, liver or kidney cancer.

As DNA, the CDR3 is TGTGCCAGCAGCCTAGAGTGGGGCCAAGAGACCCAGTACTTC. It encodes CASSLEWGQETQYF. The chain joins TRBV5-4 to TRBJ2-5; D not resolved. Germline V lookup: CDR1 SGHNT, CDR2 YYREEE (reference sequence). V lost 4 bases to trimming and J lost 1 base, with 11 bases between them. The CDR3 is 14 amino acids. The full variable domain, rest sourced from reference TRBV5-4 and TRBJ2-5, is ETGVTQSPTHLIKTRGQQVTLRCSSQSGHNTVSWYQQALGQGPQFIFQYYREEENGRGNFPPRFSGLQFPNYSSELNVNALELDDSALYLCASSLEWGQETQYFGPGTRLLVL.

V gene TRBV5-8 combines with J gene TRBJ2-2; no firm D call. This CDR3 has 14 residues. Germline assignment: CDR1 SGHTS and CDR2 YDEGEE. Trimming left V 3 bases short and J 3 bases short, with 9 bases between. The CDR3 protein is CASSSGDYTGELFF. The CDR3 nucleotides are TGTGCCAGCAGCTCGGGTGATTACACCGGGGAGCTGTTTTTT.

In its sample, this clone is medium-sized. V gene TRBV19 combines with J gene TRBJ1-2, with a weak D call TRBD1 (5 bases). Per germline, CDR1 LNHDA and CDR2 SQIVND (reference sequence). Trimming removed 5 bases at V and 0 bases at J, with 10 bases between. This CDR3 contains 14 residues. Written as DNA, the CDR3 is TGTGCCAGTAGTGCGGGACGGTCTAACTATGGCTACACCTTC. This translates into CASSAGRSNYGYTF.

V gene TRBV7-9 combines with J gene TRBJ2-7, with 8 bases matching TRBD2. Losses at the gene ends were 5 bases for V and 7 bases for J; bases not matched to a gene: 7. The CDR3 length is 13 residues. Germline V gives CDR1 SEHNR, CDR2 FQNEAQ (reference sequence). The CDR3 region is CASSLGLAGEQYF. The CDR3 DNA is TGTGCCAGCAGCCTCGGACTAGCTGGGGAGCAGTACTTC. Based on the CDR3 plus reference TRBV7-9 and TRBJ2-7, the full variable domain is DTGVSQNPRHKITKRGQNVTFRCDPISEHNRLYWYRQTLGQGPEFLTYFQNEAQLEKSRLLSDRFSAERPKGSFSTLEIQRTEQGDSAMYLCASSLGLAGEQYFGPGTRLTVT.

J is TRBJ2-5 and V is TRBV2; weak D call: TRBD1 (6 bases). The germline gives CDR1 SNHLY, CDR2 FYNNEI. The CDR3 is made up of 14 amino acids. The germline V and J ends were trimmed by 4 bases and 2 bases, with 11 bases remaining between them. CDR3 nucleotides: TGTGCCAGCAGTGTGGGACACTTACAAGAGACCCAGTACTTC. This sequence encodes CASSVGHLQETQYF.

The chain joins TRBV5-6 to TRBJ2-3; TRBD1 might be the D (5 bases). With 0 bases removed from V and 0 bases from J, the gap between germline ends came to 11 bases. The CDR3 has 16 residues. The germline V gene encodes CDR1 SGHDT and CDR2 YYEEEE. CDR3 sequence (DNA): TGTGCCAGCAGCTTGGGCACAGGACATAGCACAGATACGCAGTATTTT. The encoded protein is CASSLGTGHSTDTQYF. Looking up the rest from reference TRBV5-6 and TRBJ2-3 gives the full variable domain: DAGVTQSPTHLIKTRGQQVTLRCSPKSGHDTVSWYQQALGQGPQFIFQYYEEEERQRGNFPDRFSGHQFPNYSSELNVNALLLGDSALYLCASSLGTGHSTDTQYFGPGTRLTVL.

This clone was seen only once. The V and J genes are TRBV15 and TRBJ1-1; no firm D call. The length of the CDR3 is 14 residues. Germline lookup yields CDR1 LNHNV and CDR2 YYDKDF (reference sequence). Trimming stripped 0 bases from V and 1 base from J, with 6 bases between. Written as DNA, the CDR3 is TGTGCCACCAGCAGAGAACAGTCGAACACTGAAGCTTTCTTT. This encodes CATSREQSNTEAFF.

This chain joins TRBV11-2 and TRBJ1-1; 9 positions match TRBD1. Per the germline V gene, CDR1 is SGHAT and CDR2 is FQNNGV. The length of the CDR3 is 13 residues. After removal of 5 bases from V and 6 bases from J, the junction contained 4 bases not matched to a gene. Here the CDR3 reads CASSGQGRAEAFF. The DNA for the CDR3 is TGTGCCAGCAGCGGACAGGGGAGGGCTGAAGCTTTCTTT.

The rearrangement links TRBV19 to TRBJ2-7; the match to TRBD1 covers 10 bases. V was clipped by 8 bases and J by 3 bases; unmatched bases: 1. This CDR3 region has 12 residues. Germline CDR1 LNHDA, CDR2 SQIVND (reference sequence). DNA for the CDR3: TGTGCCAGTGGGACAGGGGACTACGAGCAGTACTTC. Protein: CASGTGDYEQYF.

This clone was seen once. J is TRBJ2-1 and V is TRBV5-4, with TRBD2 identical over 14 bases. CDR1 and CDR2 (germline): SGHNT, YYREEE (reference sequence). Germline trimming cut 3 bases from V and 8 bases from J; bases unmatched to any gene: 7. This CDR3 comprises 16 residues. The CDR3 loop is CASSSPGTSGSYEQFF. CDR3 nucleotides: TGTGCCAGCAGCTCGCCCGGGACTAGCGGGAGTTATGAGCAGTTCTTC. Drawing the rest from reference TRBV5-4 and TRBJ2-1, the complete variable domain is ETGVTQSPTHLIKTRGQQVTLRCSSQSGHNTVSWYQQALGQGPQFIFQYYREEENGRGNFPPRFSGLQFPNYSSELNVNALELDDSALYLCASSSPGTSGSYEQFFGPGTRLTVL.

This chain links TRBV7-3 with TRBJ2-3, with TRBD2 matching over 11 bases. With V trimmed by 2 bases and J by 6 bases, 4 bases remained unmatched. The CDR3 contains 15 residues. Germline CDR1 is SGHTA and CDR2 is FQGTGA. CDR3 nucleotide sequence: TGTGCCAGCAGCTTAGCTAGCGGGGGGTTGGATACGCAGTATTTT. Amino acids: CASSLASGGLDTQYF.

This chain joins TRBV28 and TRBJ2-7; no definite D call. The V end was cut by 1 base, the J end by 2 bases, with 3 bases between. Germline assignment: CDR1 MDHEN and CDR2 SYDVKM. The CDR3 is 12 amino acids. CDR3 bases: TGTGCCAGCAGTTTATCGGCCTACGAGCAGTACTTC. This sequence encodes CASSLSAYEQYF.

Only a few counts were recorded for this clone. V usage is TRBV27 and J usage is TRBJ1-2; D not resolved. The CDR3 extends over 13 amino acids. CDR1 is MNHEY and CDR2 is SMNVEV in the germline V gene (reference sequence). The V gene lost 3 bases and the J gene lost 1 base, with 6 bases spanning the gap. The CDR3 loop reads CASSFEGNYGYTF. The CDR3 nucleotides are TGTGCCAGCAGTTTCGAGGGTAACTATGGCTACACCTTC.

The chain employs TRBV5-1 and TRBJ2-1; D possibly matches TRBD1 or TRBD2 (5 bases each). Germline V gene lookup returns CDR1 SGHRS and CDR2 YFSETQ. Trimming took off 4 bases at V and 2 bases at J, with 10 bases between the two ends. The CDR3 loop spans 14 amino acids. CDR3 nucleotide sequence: TGCGCCAGCAGCCTAGAGGGACCCTACAATGAGCAGTTCTTC. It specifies CASSLEGPYNEQFF.

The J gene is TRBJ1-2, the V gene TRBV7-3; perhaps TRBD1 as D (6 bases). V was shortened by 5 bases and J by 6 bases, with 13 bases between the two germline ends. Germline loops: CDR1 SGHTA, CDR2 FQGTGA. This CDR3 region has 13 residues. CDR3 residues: CASSLDTGHGYTF. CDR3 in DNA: TGTGCCAGCAGCCTCGACACAGGGCATGGCTACACCTTC.

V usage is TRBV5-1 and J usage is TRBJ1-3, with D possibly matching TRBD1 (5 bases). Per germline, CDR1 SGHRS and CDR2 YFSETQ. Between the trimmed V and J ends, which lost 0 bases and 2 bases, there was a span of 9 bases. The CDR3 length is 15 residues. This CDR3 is CASSLAGGPGNTIYF. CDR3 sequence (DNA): TGCGCCAGCAGCTTGGCCGGGGGTCCTGGAAACACCATATATTTT.

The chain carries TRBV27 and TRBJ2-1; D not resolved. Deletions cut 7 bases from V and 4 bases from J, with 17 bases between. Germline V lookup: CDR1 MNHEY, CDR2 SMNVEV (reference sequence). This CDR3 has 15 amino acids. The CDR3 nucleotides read TGTGCCAGCATGATAGTCTCCGGCGTGTACAATGAGCAGTTCTTC. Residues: CASMIVSGVYNEQFF.

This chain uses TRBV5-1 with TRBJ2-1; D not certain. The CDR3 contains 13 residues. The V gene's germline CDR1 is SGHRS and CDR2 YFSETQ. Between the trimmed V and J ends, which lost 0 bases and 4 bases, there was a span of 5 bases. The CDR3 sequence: CASSLAPYNEQFF. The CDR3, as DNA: TGCGCCAGCAGCTTGGCCCCATACAATGAGCAGTTCTTC.

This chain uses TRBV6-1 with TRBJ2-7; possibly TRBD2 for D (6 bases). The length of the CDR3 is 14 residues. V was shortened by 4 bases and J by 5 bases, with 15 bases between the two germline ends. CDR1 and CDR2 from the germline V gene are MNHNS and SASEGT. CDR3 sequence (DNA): TGTGCCAGCAGTGGATGGCGGGATTGGGACGAGCAGTACTTC. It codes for CASSGWRDWDEQYF.

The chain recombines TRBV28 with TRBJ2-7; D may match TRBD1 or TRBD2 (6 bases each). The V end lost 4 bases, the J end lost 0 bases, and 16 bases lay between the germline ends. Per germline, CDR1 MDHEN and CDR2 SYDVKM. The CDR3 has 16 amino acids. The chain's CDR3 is CASSYEKWGASYEQYF. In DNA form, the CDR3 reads TGTGCCAGCAGTTACGAGAAGTGGGGGGCCTCCTACGAGCAGTACTTC.

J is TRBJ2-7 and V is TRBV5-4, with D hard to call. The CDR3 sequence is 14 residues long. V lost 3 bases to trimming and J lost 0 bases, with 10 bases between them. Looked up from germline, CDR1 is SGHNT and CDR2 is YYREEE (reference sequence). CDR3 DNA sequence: TGTGCCAGCAGCTCACCGACGGACTCCTACGAGCAGTACTTC. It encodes CASSSPTDSYEQYF.

This CDR3 reads CASRGTGRLGTGELFF. In nucleotides, the CDR3 is TGTGCCAGCAGGGGGACAGGGCGGTTGGGAACCGGGGAGCTGTTTTTT. The chain uses TRBV28 and TRBJ2-2, with 9 bases matching TRBD1. Germline V gene sequence: CDR1 MDHEN, CDR2 SYDVKM. With V trimmed by 6 bases and J by 5 bases, 10 bases remained unmatched. The length of the CDR3 is 16 residues.

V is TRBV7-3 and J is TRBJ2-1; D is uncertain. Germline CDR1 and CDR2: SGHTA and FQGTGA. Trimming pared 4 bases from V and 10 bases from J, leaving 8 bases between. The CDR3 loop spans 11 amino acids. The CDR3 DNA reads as TGTGCCAGCAGCTCTGGGCCAGAGCAGTTCTTC. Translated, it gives CASSSGPEQFF.

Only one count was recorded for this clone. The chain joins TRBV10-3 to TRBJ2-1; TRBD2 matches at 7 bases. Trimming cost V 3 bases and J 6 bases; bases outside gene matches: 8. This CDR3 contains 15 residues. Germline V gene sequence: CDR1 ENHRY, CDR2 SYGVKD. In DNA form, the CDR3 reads TGTGCCATCAGTGACAGGACTCCGGGGGGCAATGAGCAGTTCTTC. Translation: CAISDRTPGGNEQFF.

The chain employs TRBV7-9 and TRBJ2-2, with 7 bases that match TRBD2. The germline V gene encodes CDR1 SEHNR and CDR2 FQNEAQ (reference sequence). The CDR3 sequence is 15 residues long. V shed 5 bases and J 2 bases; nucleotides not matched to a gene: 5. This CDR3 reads CASSTSGTNTGELFF. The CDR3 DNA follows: TGTGCCAGCAGCACAAGCGGGACCAACACCGGGGAGCTGTTTTTT. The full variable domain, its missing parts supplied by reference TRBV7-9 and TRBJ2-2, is DTGVSQNPRHKITKRGQNVTFRCDPISEHNRLYWYRQTLGQGPEFLTYFQNEAQLEKSRLLSDRFSAERPKGSFSTLEIQRTEQGDSAMYLCASSTSGTNTGELFFGEGSRLTVL.

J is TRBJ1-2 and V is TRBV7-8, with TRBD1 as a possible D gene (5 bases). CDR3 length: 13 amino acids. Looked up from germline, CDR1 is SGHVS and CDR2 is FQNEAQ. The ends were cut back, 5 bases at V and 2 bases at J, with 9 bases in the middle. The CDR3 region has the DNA TGTGCCAGCAGCGTCGACAGAAACTATGGCTACACCTTC. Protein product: CASSVDRNYGYTF. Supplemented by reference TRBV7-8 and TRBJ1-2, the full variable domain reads GAGVSQSPRYKVAKRGQDVALRCDPISGHVSLFWYQQALGQGPEFLTYFQNEAQLDKSGLPSDRFFAERPEGSVSTLKIQRTQQEDSAVYLCASSVDRNYGYTFGSGTRLTVV.

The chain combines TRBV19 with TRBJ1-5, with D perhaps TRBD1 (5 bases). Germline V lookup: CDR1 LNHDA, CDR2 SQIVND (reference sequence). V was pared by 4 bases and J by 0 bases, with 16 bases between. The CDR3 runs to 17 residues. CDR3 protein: CASSTRDARYSNQPQHF. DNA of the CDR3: TGTGCCAGTAGTACCCGGGACGCCCGATATAGCAATCAGCCCCAGCATTTT.

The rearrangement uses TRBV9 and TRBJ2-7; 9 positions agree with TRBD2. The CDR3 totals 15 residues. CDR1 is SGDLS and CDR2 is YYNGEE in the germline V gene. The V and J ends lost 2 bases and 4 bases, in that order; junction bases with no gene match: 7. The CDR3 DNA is TGTGCCAGCAGCGTTCAGGCTAGCGGGGCTTACGAGCAGTACTTC. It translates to CASSVQASGAYEQYF.

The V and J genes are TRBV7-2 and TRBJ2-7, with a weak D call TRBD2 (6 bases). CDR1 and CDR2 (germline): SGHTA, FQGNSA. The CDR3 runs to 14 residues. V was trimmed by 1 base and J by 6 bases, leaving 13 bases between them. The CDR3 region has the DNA TGTGCCAGCAGCTTAGATACTAGCTCGGTCGAGCAGTACTTC. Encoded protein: CASSLDTSSVEQYF.

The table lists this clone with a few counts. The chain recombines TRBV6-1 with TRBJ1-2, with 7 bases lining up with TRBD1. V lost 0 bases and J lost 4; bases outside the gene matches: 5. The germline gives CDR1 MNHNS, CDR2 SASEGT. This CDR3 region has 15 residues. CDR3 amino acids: CASSEAPGQSYGYTF. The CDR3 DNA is TGTGCCAGCAGTGAAGCCCCGGGACAGTCCTATGGCTACACCTTC.

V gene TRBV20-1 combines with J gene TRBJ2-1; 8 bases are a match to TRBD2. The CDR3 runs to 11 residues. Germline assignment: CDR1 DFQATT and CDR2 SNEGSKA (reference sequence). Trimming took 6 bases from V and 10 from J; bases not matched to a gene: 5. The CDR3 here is CSASTSVEQFF. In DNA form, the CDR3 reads TGCAGTGCATCGACTAGCGTGGAGCAGTTCTTC.

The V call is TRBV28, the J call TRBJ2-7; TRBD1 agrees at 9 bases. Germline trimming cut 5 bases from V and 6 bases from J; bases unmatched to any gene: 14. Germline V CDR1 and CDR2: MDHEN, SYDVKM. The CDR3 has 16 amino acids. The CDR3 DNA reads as TGTGCCAGCAGTGCCTTAACCGGGACAGGGACCCTCGAGCAGTACTTC. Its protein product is CASSALTGTGTLEQYF.